This TCR beta chain stems from a study of PD-L1 blockade in urothelial cancer. For the study at large: Atezolizumab at 1,200 mg intravenously every 3 weeks was started by patients around 2014. Blood analysis took place 3 weeks (second dose) and 6 weeks after treatment start.

TCRdb's copy holds only in-frame clones and misses some; the assay was immunoSEQ multiplex PCR. The sample lists more than 50,000 clones; almost 85% were seen once. Disease in patients was locally advanced or metastatic urothelial carcinoma. Per-patient samples, pretreatment and on-treatment, numbered 1 to 8. CDR1 is SGHNT and CDR2 is YENEEA in the germline V gene. The length of the CDR3 is 15 residues. Deletions cut 5 bases from V and 0 bases from J, with 12 bases between. The V gene is TRBV11-3, the J gene TRBJ2-3; unclear D gene. Sequences were derived from PBMCs, sampled around atezolizumab (anti-PD-L1) treatment. The source of this sequence is a man aged 65 to 79 with urothelial cancer. The CDR3 DNA reads TGTGCCAGCAGCGAAGAAGCGACTAGCACAGATACGCAGTATTTT. Translated: CASSEEATSTDTQYF.